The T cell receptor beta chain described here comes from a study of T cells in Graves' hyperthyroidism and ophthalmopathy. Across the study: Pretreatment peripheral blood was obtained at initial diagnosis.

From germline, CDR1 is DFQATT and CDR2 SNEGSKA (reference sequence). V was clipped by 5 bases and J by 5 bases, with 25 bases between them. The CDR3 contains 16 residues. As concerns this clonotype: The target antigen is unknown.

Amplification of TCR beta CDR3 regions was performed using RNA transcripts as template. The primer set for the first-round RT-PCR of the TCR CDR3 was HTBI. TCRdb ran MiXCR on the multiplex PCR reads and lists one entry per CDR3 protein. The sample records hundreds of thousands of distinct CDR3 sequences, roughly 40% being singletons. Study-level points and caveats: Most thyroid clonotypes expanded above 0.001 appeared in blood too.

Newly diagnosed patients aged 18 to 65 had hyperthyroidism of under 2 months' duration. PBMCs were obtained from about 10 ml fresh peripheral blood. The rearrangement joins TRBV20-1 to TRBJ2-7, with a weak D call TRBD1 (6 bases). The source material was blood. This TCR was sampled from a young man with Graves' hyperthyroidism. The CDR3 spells CSARPLLGRGEDEQYF. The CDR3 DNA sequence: TGCAGTGCTCGCCCCTTACTGGGCAGGGGAGAAGACGAGCAGTACTTC.